The present T cell receptor (beta chain) was sequenced within a study of blood T cell repertoires in COVID-19. There are 15 residues in the CDR3. Germline-derived CDR1 and CDR2 are SGHDT and YYEEEE. V was clipped by 5 bases and J by 0 bases; unmatched bases: 1. Sequenced by immunoSEQ multiplex PCR; TCRdb stores in-frame clones only, minus some. The sample holds about 300,000 clones, about 86% seen once. The sample comprised peripheral blood. The chain has TRBV5-6 and TRBJ2-2, with 10 bases lining up with TRBD2. The sequence came from a woman aged 50 to 60 with acute or convalescent COVID-19. CDR3 in DNA: TGTGCCAGCAGACTAGCGGGATCGAACACCGGGGAGCTGTTTTTT. Protein: CASRLAGSNTGELFF. Full variable domain (remainder filled in from reference TRBV5-6 and TRBJ2-2): DAGVTQSPTHLIKTRGQQVTLRCSPKSGHDTVSWYQQALGQGPQFIFQYYEEEERQRGNFPDRFSGHQFPNYSSELNVNALLLGDSALYLCASRLAGSNTGELFFGEGSRLTVL.